This TCR beta chain was sequenced during a study of spatial heterogeneity in lung cancer. About the research overall: More than eight raw reads, on average, carried each unique TCR and UMI combination.

Germline CDR1 reads SGHTA; CDR2 reads FQGNSA. The CDR3 sequence is 17 residues long. Trimming took 2 bases from V and 2 from J, leaving 19 bases between them. A unique molecular identifier was carried by every single TCR cDNA molecule. One entry per CDR3 protein results from TCRdb running MiXCR on the 5' RACE reads. The data contain under 75,000 distinct CDR3 sequences, 8% to 10% of them singletons. Time point of the sample: blood at routine non-recurrence follow-up after resection. The gene calls are TRBV7-2 and TRBJ2-7; a possible D gene is TRBD2 (6 bases). This sample comprised PBMCs, obtained at follow-up. This receptor was taken from a female donor with early-stage non-small cell lung cancer. CDR3 nucleotide sequence: TGTGCCAGCAGCTTACAAGGAGGAGGGGAGATTCCCTACGAGCAGTACTTC. Translated, it gives CASSLQGGGEIPYEQYF. Filled out from reference TRBV7-2 and TRBJ2-7, the complete variable domain reads GAGVSQSPSNKVTEKGKDVELRCDPISGHTALYWYRQSLGQGLEFLIYFQGNSAPDKSGLPSDRFSAERTGGSVSTLTIQRTQQEDSAVYLCASSLQGGGEIPYEQYFGPGTRLTVT.